The next 10 T cell receptor beta chains were all read from a single sample in a study of T cell responses to AZD1222 COVID-19 vaccine. Profiling relied on immunoSEQ multiplex PCR, and the TCRdb table lists in-frame clones only, not all of them. The sample contains some 180,000 clones, roughly nine tenths of which appear only once. This sample comprised peripheral blood, obtained 28 days after the second AZD1222 dose. The receptor set was obtained from an adult who received the AZD1222 COVID-19 vaccine.

The chain couples TRBV9 to TRBJ1-2; 7 positions agree with TRBD1. Losses at the gene ends were 1 base for V and 1 base for J; bases not matched to a gene: 4. Germline-derived CDR1 and CDR2 are SGDLS and YYNGEE. The CDR3 contains 15 residues. The CDR3 DNA follows: TGTGCCAGCAGCGTAAGTGACAGGGATAACTATGGCTACACCTTC. Translating gives CASSVSDRDNYGYTF.

This clone was recorded once. The CDR3 DNA reads as TGCGCCAGCAAGGGGACAGCCTCCTACGAGCAGTACTTC. Protein product: CASKGTASYEQYF. This chain joins TRBV5-1 and TRBJ2-7; 7 bases align to TRBD1. The CDR3 is 13 amino acids. The V segment lost 6 bases and the J segment 0 bases; nucleotides outside the gene matches: 3. Germline lookup yields CDR1 SGHRS and CDR2 YFSETQ. Variable domain in full (rest from reference TRBV5-1 and TRBJ2-7): KAGVTQTPRYLIKTRGQQVTLSCSPISGHRSVSWYQQTPGQGLQFLFEYFSETQRNKGNFPGRFSGRQFSNSRSEMNVSTLELGDSALYLCASKGTASYEQYFGPGTRLTVT.

The gene calls are TRBV2 and TRBJ1-3; D possibly corresponds to TRBD1 (6 bases). V lost 8 bases to trimming and J lost 5 bases, with 16 bases between them. The germline CDR1 and CDR2 sequences are SNHLY and FYNNEI. This CDR3 has 14 residues. CDR3 amino acids: CASGGGGRRNTIYF. CDR3 in DNA: TGTGCCAGCGGTGGTGGGGGCAGGAGAAACACCATATATTTT.

The chain carries TRBV7-8 and TRBJ2-7; D might be TRBD2 (5 bases). V was clipped by 4 bases and J by 3 bases, with 13 bases between them. Germline V gene sequence: CDR1 SGHVS, CDR2 FQNEAQ. The CDR3 is 14 residues long. As DNA, the CDR3 is TGTGCCAGCAGCTCTAAGGGAGCGGTCTACGAGCAGTACTTC. This codes for CASSSKGAVYEQYF.

The chain recombines TRBV15 with TRBJ1-5; 12 bases are shared with TRBD1. Looked up from germline, CDR1 is LNHNV and CDR2 is YYDKDF (reference sequence). The junction had 15 bases not matched to a gene; V was cut back by 5 bases and J by 7 bases. This CDR3 region has 18 residues. Here the CDR3 reads CATSGLPGQGAWEQPQHF. In DNA, the CDR3 is TGTGCCACCAGCGGACTCCCGGGACAGGGGGCATGGGAGCAGCCCCAGCATTTT.

This chain connects TRBV5-8 to TRBJ1-1, with TRBD1 as a possible D gene (5 bases). Trimming pared 4 bases from V and 4 bases from J, leaving 20 bases between. The CDR3 length is 16 residues. CDR1 and CDR2 from the germline V gene are SGHTS and YDEGEE. The chain's CDR3 is CASSTGARRVGTEAFF. Written as DNA, the CDR3 is TGTGCCAGCAGCACCGGGGCCCGGCGGGTTGGCACTGAAGCTTTCTTT.

The chain's CDR3 is CASRHVPQRSGIDQPQHF. The CDR3, as DNA: TGTGCCAGCCGGCATGTACCACAACGTTCGGGGATTGATCAGCCCCAGCATTTT. The chain carries TRBV21-1 and TRBJ1-5. TRBV21-1 is a recognized pseudogene. The CDR3 spans 18 residues.

The J gene is TRBJ1-2, the V gene TRBV4-2; D not resolved. V was trimmed by 1 base and J by 1 base, leaving 19 bases between them. Germline V lookup: CDR1 LGHNA, CDR2 YNFKEQ. The CDR3 contains 18 residues. DNA of the CDR3: TGTGCCAGCAGCCAAGGTGACGTCGGAGGATTAATTAACTATGGCTACACCTTC. Protein: CASSQGDVGGLINYGYTF.

The chain carries TRBV18 and TRBJ1-5, with D tentatively TRBD1 (5 bases). Germline V gives CDR1 KGHSH, CDR2 LQKENI. There are 12 residues in the CDR3. V was cut by 6 bases and J by 11 bases, with 14 bases left in between. This CDR3 reads CASSGGQSAQHF. For the CDR3, the DNA is TGTGCCAGCTCGGGCGGACAATCGGCCCAGCATTTT.

This chain joins TRBV7-2 and TRBJ2-1; perhaps TRBD2 as D (5 bases). Germline values: CDR1 SGHTA, CDR2 FQGNSA. The CDR3 is 14 amino acids. Trimming removed 1 base at V and 6 bases at J, with 10 bases between. CDR3 nucleotides: TGTGCCAGCAGCTTAGGCGGGTCAGCCAATGAGCAGTTCTTC. This encodes CASSLGGSANEQFF.